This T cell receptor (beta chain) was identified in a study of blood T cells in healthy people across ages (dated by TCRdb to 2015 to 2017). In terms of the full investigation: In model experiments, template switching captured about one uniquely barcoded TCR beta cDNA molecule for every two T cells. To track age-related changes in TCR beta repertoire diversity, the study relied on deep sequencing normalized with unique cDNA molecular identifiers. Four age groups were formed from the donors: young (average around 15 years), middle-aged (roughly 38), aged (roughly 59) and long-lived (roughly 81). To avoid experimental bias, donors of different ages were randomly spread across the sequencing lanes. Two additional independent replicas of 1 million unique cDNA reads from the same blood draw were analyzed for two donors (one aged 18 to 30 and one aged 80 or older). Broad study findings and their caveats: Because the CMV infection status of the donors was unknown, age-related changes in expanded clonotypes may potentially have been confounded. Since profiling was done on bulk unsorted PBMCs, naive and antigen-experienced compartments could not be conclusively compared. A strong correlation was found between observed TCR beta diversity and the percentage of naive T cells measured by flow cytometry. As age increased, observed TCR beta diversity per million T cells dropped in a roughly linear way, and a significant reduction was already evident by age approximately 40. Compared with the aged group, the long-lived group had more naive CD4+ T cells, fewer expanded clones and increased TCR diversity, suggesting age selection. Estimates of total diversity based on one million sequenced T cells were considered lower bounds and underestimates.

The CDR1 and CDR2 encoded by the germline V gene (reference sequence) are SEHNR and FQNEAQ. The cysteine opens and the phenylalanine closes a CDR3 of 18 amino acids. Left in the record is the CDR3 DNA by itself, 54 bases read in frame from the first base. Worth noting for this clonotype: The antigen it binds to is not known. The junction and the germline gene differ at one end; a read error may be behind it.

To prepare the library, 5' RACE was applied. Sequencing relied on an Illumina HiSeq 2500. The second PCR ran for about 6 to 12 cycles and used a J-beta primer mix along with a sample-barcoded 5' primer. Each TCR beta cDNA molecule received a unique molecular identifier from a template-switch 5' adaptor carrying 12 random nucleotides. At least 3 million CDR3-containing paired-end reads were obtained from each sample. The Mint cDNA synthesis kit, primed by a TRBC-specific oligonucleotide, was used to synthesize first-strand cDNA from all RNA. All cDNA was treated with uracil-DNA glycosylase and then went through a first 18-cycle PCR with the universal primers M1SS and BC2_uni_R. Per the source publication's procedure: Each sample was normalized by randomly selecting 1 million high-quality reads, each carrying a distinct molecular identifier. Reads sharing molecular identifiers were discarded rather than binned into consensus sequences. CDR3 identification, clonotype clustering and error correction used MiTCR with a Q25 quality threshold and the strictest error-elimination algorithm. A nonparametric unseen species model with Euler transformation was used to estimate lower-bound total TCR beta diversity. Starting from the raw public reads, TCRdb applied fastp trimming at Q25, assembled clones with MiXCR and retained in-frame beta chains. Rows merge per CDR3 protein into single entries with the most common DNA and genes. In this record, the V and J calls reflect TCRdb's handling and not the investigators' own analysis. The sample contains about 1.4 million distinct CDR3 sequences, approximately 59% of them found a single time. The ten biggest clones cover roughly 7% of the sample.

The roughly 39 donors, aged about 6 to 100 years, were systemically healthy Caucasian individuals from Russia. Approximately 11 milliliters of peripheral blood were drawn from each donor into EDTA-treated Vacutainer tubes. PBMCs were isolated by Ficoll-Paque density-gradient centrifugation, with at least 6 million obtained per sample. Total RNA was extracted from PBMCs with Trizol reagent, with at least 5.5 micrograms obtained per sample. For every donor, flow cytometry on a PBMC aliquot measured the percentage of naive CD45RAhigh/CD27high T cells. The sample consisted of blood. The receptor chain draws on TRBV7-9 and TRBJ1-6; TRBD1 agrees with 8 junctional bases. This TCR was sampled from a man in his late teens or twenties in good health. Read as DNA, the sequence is TGTGCCAGCAGCGCAGCTGCCCTCAGGGGGCGCAGAAATTCACCCTTCCACTTT. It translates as CASSAAALRGRRNSPFHF.